This T cell receptor beta chain was observed in a study of PD-L1 blockade in urothelial cancer. Turning to the study itself: Patients' histories included 0 to 3 prior chemotherapy regimens.

The trim removed 5 bases at V and 7 bases at J, leaving 2 bases unmatched. CDR1 and CDR2 (germline): SGHNT, YENEEA. This CDR3 contains 12 residues. This table comes from immunoSEQ multiplex PCR, and its TCRdb copy is limited to in-frame clones, with some not included. The sample has 71,000 or so clones, 85% to 90% seen once. This clone has just one count. V usage is TRBV11-3 and J usage is TRBJ2-7, with TRBD1 matching over 10 bases. The source is a man aged 55 to 70 with urothelial cancer. The specimen was PBMCs, collected around atezolizumab (anti-PD-L1) treatment. CDR3: CASSRTGGEQYF. The CDR3, as DNA: TGTGCCAGCAGCCGGACAGGGGGGGAGCAGTACTTC.